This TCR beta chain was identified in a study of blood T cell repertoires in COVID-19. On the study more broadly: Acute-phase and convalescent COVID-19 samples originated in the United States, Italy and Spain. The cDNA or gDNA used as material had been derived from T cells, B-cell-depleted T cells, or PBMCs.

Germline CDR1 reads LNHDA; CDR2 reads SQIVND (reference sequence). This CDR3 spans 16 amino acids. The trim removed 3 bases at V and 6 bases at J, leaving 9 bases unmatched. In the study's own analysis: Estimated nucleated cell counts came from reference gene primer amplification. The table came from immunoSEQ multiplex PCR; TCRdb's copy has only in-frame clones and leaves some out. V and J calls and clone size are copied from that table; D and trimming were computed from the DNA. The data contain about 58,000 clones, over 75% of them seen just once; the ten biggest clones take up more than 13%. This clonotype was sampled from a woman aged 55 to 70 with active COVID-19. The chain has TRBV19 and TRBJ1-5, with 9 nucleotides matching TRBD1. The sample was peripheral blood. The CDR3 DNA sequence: TGTGCCAGTAGTATCACAGGGGGCGGGGGCGGTCAGCCCCAGCATTTT. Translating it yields CASSITGGGGGQPQHF.